Listed below are T cell receptor beta chains from one sample, sequenced in a study of T cell changes during pregnancy in multiple sclerosis. Sequencing used immunoSEQ multiplex PCR; TCRdb keeps in-frame clones, though not all of them. Here the sample spans tens of thousands of clones, roughly 88% being singletons. Sequenced here: peripheral blood, sampled in the first trimester of pregnancy. These receptor sequences come from a female donor with multiple sclerosis, enrolled in a pregnancy study. Both conserved end residues are trimmed from each CDR3. Each record gives: V gene, J gene, CDR3 protein.

V: TRBV2
J: TRBJ1-4
CDR3: ASSGELGQFNEKLF

V: TRBV4-2
J: TRBJ2-1
CDR3: ASSQEGTSSSNEQF

V: TRBV6-6
J: TRBJ2-7
CDR3: ASSYWSGAPYEQY

V: TRBV28
J: TRBJ2-7
CDR3: ASSLKTEAPYEQY

V: TRBV6-5
J: TRBJ2-1
CDR3: ASSQYNEQF

V: TRBV4-3
J: TRBJ2-1
CDR3: ASSLRDSRYNEQF

V: TRBV28
J: TRBJ2-3
CDR3: ASSLAASTDTQY

V: TRBV13
J: TRBJ2-1
CDR3: ASSSGTSGVNEQF

V: TRBV6-5
J: TRBJ2-5
CDR3: ASSYSSAGAGETQY

V: TRBV5-4
J: TRBJ2-3
CDR3: ASSSQQGFTTDTQY

V: TRBV27
J: TRBJ2-7
CDR3: ASSLLASIPYEQY

V: TRBV6-1
J: TRBJ2-7
CDR3: ASRTKADSSYEQY

V: TRBV4-2
J: TRBJ2-1
CDR3: ASSQVASGENEQF

V: TRBV15
J: TRBJ1-5
CDR3: ATSGEGGNQPQH

V: TRBV5-5
J: TRBJ2-1
CDR3: ASSQTSASYNEQF

V: TRBV7-9
J: TRBJ2-7
CDR3: ASSWGTGNHEQY

V: TRBV6-1
J: TRBJ1-4
CDR3: ASKFISDFNEKLF

V: TRBV21-1
J: TRBJ2-1
CDR3: ASSERLAGVSDEQF

V: TRBV4-1
J: TRBJ2-3
CDR3: ASSQGSPPDTQY

V: TRBV9
J: TRBJ1-1
CDR3: ASSPRGIGLNTEAF

V: TRBV5-1
J: TRBJ1-2
CDR3: ASSLESDRYYGYT

V: TRBV7-6
J: TRBJ2-3
CDR3: ASSSGHTDTQY

V: TRBV5-4
J: TRBJ2-1
CDR3: ASSFPGGNEQF

V: TRBV5-4
J: TRBJ2-2
CDR3: ASSSFRTGNTGELF

V: TRBV5-4
J: TRBJ2-3
CDR3: ATQTGGPSGTDTQY

V: TRBV6-6
J: TRBJ1-4
CDR3: ASSIGQATNEKLF

V: TRBV9
J: TRBJ2-6
CDR3: ASSFPGSGSSGANVLT

V: TRBV28
J: TRBJ1-5
CDR3: ASSRQGFRQPQH

V: TRBV7-6
J: TRBJ1-2
CDR3: ASSLHGRDIYGYT

V: TRBV7-7
J: TRBJ2-2
CDR3: ASSWGQNTGELF

V: TRBV21-1
J: TRBJ2-5
CDR3: ASSNDCRNQETQY

V: TRBV2
J: TRBJ2-7
CDR3: ASTRSYEQY

V: TRBV5-1
J: TRBJ2-3
CDR3: ASSLGPPGTDTDTQY

V: TRBV5-6
J: TRBJ2-1
CDR3: ASSLDGLAMYNEQF

V: TRBV5-1
J: TRBJ2-5
CDR3: ASSQGQGLETQY

V: TRBV28
J: TRBJ1-2
CDR3: ASSLPDRRYGYT

V: TRBV7-7
J: TRBJ2-1
CDR3: ASSVSGGNEQF

V: TRBV7-9
J: TRBJ1-1
CDR3: ASSLDLRVFTEAF

V: TRBV5-1
J: TRBJ2-1
CDR3: ASSVGLAGEVEQF

V: TRBV5-6
J: TRBJ2-7
CDR3: ASSLLGQGLYEQY

V: TRBV6-6
J: TRBJ2-7
CDR3: AVMGGAISYEQY

V: TRBV6-4
J: TRBJ2-2
CDR3: ASSTSDTVGELF

V: TRBV28
J: TRBJ1-1
CDR3: ASIWGQGAEAF

V: TRBV10-3
J: TRBJ2-7
CDR3: AISGKTRDRGGYEQY

V: TRBV7-9
J: TRBJ2-6
CDR3: ASSTPSGANVLT

V: TRBV7-6
J: TRBJ1-2
CDR3: ASSLEVGGNGYT

V: TRBV7-2
J: TRBJ2-3
CDR3: ASSWGTEITDTQY

V: TRBV5-6
J: TRBJ2-1
CDR3: ASSRMTSGYNEQF

V: TRBV13
J: TRBJ2-2
CDR3: ASSPRLAGGHGELF

V: TRBV11-2
J: TRBJ1-2
CDR3: ASSLGQNYGYT

V: TRBV2
J: TRBJ2-6
CDR3: ASSEDSLAGANVLT

V: TRBV30
J: TRBJ1-5
CDR3: AWSVSLDQPQH

V: TRBV5-4
J: TRBJ2-1
CDR3: ASPMSGPGSNEQF

V: TRBV9
J: TRBJ1-2
CDR3: ASSGGTTSNYGYT